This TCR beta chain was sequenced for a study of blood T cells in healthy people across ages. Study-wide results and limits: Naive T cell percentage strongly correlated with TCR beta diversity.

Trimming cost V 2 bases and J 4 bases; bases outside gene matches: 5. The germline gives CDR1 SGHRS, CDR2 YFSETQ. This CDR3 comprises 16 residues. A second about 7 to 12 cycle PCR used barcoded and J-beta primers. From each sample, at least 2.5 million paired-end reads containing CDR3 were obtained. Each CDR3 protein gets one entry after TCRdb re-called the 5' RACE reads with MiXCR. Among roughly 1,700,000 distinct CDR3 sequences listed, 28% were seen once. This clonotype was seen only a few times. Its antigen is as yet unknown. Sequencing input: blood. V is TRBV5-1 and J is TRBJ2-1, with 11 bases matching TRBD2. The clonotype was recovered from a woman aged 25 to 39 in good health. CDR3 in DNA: TGCGCCAGCAGCTTCCCCGGGACTAGCGGATACAATGAGCAGTTCTTC. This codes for CASSFPGTSGYNEQFF.